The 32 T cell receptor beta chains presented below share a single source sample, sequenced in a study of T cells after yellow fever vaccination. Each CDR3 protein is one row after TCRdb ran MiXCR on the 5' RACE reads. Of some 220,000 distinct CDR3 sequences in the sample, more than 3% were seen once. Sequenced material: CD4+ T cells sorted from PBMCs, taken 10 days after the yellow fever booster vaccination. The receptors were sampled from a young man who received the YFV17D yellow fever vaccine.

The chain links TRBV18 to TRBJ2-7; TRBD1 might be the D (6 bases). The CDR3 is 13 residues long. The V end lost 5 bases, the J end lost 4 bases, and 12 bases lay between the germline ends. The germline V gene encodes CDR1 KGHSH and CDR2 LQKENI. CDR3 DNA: TGTGCCAGCTCAGCCGGGACATATTACGAGCAGTACTTC. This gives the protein CASSAGTYYEQYF.

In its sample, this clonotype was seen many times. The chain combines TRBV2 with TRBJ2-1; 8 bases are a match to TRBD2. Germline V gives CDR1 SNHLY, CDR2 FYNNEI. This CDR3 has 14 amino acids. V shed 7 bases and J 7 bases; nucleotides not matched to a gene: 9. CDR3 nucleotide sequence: TGTGCCAGCATGGGGTGGACGGGGGGGAATGAGCAGTTCTTC. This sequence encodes CASMGWTGGNEQFF.

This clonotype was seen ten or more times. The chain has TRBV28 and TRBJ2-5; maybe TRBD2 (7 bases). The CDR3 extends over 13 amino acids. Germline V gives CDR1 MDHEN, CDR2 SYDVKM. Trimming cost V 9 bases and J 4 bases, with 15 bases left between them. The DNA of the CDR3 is TGTGCCAGTGTGACGGGGGGCTCAGAGACCCAGTACTTC. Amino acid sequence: CASVTGGSETQYF.

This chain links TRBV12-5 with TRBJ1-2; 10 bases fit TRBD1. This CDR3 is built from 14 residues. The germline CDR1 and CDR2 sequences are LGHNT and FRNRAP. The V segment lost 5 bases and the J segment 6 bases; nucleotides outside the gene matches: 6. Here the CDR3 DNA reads TGTGCTAGTGGTATGGACAGGGGGAGAGATGGCTACACCTTC. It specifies CASGMDRGRDGYTF.

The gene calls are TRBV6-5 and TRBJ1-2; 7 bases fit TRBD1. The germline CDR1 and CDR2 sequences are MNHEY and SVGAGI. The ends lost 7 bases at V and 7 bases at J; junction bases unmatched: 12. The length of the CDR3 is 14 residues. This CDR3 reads CASKEGGKTSGYTF. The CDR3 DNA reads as TGTGCCAGCAAAGAAGGGGGCAAGACTAGTGGCTACACCTTC.

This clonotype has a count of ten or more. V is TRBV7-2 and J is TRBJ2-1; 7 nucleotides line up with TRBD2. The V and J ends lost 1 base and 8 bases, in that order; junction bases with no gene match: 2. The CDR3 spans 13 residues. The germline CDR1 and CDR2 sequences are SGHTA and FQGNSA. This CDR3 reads CASSLGGGDEQFF. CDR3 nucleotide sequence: TGTGCCAGCAGCTTAGGGGGAGGGGATGAGCAGTTCTTC.

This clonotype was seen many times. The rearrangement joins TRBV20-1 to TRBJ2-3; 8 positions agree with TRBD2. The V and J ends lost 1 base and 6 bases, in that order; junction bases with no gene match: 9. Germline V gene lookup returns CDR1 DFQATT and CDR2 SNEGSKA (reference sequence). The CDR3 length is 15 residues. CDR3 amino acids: CSARVPGGPSDTQYF. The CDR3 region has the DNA TGCAGTGCTAGAGTCCCGGGGGGGCCTTCGGATACGCAGTATTTT.

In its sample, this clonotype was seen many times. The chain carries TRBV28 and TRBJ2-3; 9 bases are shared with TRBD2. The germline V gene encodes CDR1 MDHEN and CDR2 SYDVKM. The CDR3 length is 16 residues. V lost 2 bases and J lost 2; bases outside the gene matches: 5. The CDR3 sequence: CASSLTLAGFTDTQYF. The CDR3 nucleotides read TGTGCCAGCAGTTTAACGCTAGCGGGGTTCACAGATACGCAGTATTTT.

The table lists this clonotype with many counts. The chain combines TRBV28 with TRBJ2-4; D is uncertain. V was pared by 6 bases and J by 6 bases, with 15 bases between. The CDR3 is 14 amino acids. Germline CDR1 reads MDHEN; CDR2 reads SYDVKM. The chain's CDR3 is CASSLGLILNIQYF. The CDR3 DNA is TGTGCCAGCAGCCTGGGATTAATTTTAAACATTCAGTACTTC.

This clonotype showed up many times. CDR3 amino acids: CASRHAGTGFNEQFF. CDR3 nucleotide sequence: TGCGCCAGCAGGCATGCAGGGACAGGGTTCAATGAGCAGTTCTTC. V gene TRBV5-1 combines with J gene TRBJ2-1, with 9 bases fitting TRBD1. Germline V lookup: CDR1 SGHRS, CDR2 YFSETQ. After removal of 5 bases from V and 6 bases from J, the junction contained 9 bases not matched to a gene. The CDR3 is 15 residues long.

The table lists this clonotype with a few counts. The CDR3 is CASTRAGVAFF. In DNA, the CDR3 is TGTGCCAGCACTAGGGCGGGGGTAGCTTTCTTT. The chain carries TRBV27 and TRBJ1-1, with a possible D match to TRBD1 (5 bases). Trimming removed 7 bases from V and 10 bases from J, with 13 bases in between. The germline V gene encodes CDR1 MNHEY and CDR2 SMNVEV (reference sequence). The CDR3 has 11 amino acids.

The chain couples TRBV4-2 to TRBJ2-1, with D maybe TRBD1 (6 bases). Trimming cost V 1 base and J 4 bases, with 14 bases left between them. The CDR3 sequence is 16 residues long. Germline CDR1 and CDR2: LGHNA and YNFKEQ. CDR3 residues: CASSQVSAGVYNEQFF. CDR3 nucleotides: TGTGCCAGCAGCCAAGTTTCGGCAGGGGTGTACAATGAGCAGTTCTTC.

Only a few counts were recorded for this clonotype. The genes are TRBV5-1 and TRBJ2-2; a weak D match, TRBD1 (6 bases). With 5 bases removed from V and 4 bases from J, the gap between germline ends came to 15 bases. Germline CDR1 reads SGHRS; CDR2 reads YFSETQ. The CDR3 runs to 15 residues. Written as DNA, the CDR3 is TGCGCCAGCAGACAAGAACAGGGATCCACCGGGGAGCTGTTTTTT. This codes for CASRQEQGSTGELFF.

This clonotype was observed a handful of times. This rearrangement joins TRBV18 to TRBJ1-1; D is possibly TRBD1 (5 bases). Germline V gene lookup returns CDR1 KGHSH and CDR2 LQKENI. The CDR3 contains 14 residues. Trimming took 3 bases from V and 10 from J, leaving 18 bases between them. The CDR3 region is CASSPMDIGSRAFF. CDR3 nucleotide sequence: TGTGCCAGCTCACCTATGGACATCGGTTCCAGAGCTTTCTTT. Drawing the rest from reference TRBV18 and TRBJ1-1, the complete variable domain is NAGVMQNPRHLVRRRGQEARLRCSPMKGHSHVYWYRQLPEEGLKFMVYLQKENIIDESGMPKERFSAEFPKEGPSILRIQQVVRGDSAAYFCASSPMDIGSRAFFGQGTRLTVV.

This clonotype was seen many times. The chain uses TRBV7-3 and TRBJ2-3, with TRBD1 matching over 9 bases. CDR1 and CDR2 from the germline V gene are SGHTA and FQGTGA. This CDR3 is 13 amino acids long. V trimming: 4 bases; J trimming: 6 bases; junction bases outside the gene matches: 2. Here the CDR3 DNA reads TGTGCCAGCAGCTGGACAGGGGCTGATACGCAGTATTTT. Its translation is CASSWTGADTQYF.

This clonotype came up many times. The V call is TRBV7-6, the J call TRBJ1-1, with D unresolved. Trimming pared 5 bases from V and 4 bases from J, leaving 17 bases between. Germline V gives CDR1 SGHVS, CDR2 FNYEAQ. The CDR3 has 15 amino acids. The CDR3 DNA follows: TGTGCCAGCAGCACCCTGTCCCCTTCGGGCACTGAAGCTTTCTTT. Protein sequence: CASSTLSPSGTEAFF.

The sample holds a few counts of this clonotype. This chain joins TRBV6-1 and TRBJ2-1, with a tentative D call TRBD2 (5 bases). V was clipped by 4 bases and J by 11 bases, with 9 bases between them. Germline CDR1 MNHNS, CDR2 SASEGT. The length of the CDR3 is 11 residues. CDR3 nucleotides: TGTGCCAGCAGTGCCACTAGTAAGCAGTTCTTC. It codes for CASSATSKQFF.

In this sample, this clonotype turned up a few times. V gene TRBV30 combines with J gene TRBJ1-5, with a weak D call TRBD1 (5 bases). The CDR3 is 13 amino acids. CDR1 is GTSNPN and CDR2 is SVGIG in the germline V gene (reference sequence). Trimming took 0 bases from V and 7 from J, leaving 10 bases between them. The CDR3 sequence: CAWSVRGGQPQHF. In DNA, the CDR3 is TGTGCCTGGAGTGTACGGGGGGGACAGCCCCAGCATTTT.

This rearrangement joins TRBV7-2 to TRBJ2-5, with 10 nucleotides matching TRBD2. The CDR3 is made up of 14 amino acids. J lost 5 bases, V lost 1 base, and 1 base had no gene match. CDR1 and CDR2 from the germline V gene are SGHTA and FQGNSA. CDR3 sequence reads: CASSLERGGETQYF. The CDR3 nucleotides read TGTGCCAGCAGCTTAGAGCGGGGGGGCGAGACCCAGTACTTC.

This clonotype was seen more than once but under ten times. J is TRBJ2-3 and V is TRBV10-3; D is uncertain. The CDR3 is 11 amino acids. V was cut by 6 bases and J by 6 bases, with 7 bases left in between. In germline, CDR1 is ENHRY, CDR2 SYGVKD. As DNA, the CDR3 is TGTGCCATCAGAGGTTCGGATACGCAGTATTTT. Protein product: CAIRGSDTQYF.

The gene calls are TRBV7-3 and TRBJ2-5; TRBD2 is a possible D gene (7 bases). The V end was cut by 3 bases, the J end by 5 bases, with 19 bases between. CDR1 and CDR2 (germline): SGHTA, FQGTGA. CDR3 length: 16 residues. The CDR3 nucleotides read TGTGCCAGCAGCTTGGGCGGGGGCGTCGTCGGGGAGACCCAGTACTTC. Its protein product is CASSLGGGVVGETQYF.

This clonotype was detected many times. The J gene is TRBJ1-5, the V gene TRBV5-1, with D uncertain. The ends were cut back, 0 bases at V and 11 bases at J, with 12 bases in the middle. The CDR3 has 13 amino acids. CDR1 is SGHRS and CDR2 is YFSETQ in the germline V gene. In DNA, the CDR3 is TGCGCCAGCAGCTTGGGCCGGGGAGGTGCCCAGCATTTT. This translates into CASSLGRGGAQHF.

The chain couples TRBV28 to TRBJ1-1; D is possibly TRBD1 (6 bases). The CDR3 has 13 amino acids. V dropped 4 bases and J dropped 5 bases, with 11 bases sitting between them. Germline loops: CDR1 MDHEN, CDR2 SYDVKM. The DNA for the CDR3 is TGTGCCAGCAGTTCCGAGCAGGGGACTGAAGCTTTCTTT. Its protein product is CASSSEQGTEAFF.

The CDR3 DNA reads as TGTGCCAGCAGCGCCGCCCCGGGACTAGCGGGGGGCTTGGTTGATACGCAGTATTTT. Translated: CASSAAPGLAGGLVDTQYF. The chain is built from TRBV7-6 and TRBJ2-3; 15 bases align to TRBD2. J was trimmed by 6 bases and V by 5 bases; bases with no gene match: 15. Germline CDR1 and CDR2: SGHVS and FNYEAQ. This CDR3 spans 19 amino acids.

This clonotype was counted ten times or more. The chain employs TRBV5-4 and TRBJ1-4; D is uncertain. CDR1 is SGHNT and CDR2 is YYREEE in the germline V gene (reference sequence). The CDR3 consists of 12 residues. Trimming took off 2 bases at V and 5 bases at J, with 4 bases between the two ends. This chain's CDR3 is CASSFLNEKLFF. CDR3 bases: TGTGCCAGCAGCTTTCTGAATGAAAAACTGTTTTTT.

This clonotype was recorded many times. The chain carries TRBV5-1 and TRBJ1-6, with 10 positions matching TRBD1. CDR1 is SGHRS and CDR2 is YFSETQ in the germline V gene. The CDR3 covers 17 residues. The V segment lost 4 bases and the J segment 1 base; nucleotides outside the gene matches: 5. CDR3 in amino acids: CASSLGQGGSYNSPLHF. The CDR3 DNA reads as TGCGCCAGCAGCCTAGGACAGGGGGGATCCTATAATTCACCCCTCCACTTT. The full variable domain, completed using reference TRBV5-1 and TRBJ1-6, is KAGVTQTPRYLIKTRGQQVTLSCSPISGHRSVSWYQQTPGQGLQFLFEYFSETQRNKGNFPGRFSGRQFSNSRSEMNVSTLELGDSALYLCASSLGQGGSYNSPLHFGNGTRLTVT.

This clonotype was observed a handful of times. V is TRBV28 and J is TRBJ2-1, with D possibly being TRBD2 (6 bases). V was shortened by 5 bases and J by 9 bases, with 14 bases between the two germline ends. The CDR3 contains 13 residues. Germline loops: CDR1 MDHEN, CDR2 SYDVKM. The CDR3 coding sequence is TGTGCCAGCAGTCCACACGGGGGTGGTGAGCAGTTCTTC. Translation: CASSPHGGGEQFF.

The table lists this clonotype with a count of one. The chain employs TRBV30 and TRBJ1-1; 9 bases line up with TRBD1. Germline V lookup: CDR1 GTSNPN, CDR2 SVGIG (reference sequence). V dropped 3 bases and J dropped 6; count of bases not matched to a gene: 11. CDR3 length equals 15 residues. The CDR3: CAWSRLGDRVAEAFF. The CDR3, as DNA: TGTGCCTGGAGCCGCCTGGGGGACAGGGTCGCTGAAGCTTTCTTT.

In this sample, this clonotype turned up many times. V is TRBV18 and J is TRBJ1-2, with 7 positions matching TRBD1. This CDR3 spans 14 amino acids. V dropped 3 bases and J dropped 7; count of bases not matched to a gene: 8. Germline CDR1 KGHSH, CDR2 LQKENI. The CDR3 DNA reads TGTGCCAGCTCACCGTTGCAGGGGGAGAGTGGCTACACCTTC. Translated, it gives CASSPLQGESGYTF.

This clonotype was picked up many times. CDR3 region: CASSLGPEAFF. The DNA of the CDR3 is TGTGCCAGCAGTTTAGGCCCTGAAGCTTTCTTT. The V gene is TRBV12-3 or TRBV12-4, the J gene TRBJ1-1, with D uncertain. V was shortened by 1 base and J by 6 bases, with 3 bases between the two germline ends. The CDR3 totals 11 residues.

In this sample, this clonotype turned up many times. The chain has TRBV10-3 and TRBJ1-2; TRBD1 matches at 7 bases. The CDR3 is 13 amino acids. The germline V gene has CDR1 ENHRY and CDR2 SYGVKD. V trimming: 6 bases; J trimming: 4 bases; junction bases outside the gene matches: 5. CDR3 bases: TGTGCCATCAGAGAGGGACAGCTCTATGGCTACACCTTC. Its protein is CAIREGQLYGYTF.

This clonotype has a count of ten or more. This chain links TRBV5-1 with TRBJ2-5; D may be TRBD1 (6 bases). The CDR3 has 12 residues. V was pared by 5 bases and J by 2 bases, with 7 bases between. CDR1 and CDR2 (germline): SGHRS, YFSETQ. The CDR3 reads CASRDSQETQYF. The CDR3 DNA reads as TGCGCCAGCAGGGACAGTCAAGAGACCCAGTACTTC.